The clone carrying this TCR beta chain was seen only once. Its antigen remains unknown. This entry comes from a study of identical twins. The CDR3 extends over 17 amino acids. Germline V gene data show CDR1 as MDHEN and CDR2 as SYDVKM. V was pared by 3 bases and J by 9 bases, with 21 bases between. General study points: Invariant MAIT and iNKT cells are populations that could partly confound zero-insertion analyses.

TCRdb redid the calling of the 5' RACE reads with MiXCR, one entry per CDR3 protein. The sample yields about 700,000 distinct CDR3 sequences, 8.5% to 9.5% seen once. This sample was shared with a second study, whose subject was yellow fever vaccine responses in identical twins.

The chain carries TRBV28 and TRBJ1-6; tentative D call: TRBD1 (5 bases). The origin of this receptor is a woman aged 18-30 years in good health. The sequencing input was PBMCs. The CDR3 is CASSLEPGLLVGSPLHF. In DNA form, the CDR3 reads TGTGCCAGCAGTTTGGAACCGGGACTTCTAGTCGGTTCACCCCTCCACTTT.